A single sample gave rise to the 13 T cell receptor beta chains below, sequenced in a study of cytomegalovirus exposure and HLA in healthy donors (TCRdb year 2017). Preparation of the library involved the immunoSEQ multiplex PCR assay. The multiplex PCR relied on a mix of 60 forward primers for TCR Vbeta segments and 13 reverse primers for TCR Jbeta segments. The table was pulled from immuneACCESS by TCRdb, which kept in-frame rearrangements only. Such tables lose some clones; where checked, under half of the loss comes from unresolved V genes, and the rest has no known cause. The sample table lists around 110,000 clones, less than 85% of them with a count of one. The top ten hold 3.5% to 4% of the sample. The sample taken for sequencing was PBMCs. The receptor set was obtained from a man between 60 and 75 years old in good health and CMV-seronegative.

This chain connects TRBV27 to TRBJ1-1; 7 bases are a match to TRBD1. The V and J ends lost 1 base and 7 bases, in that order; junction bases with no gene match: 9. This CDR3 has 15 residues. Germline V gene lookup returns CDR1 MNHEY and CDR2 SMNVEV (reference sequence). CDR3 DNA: TGTGCCAGCAGTTTATTAGGAACAGGGGTGGTTGAAGCTTTCTTT. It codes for CASSLLGTGVVEAFF.

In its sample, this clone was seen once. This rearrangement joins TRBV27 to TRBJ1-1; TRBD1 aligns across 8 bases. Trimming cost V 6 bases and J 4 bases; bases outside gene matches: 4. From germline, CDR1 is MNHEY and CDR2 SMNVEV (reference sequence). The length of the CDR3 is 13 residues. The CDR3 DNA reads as TGTGCCAGCAGACGGACAGGGACCACTGAAGCTTTCTTT. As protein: CASRRTGTTEAFF.

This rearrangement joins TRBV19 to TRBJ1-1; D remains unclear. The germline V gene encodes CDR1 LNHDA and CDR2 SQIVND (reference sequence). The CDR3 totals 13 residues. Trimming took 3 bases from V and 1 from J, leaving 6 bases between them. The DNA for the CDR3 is TGTGCCAGTAGTATCCGGAGGAACACTGAAGCTTTCTTT. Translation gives CASSIRRNTEAFF. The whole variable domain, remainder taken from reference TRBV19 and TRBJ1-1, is DGGITQSPKYLFRKEGQNVTLSCEQNLNHDAMYWYRQDPGQGLRLIYYSQIVNDFQKGDIAEGYSVSREKKESFPLTVTSAQKNPTAFYLCASSIRRNTEAFFGQGTRLTVV.

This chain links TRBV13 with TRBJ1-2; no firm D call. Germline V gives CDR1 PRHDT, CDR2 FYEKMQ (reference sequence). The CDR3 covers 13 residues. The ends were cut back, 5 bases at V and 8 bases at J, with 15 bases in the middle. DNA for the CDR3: TGTGCCAGCAGCGCCGTCCGGGGTACCGGCTACACCTTC. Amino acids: CASSAVRGTGYTF.

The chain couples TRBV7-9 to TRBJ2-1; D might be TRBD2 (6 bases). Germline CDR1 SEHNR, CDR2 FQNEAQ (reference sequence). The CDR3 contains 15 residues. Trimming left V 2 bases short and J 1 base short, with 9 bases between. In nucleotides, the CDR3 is TGTGCCAGCAGCTTATTTGCGGGGTCCTACAATGAGCAGTTCTTC. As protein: CASSLFAGSYNEQFF.

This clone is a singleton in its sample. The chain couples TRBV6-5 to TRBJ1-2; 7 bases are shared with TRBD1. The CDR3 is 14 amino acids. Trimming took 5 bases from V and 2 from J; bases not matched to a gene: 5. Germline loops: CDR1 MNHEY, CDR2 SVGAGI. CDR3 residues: CASSRDSINYGYTF. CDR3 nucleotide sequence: TGTGCCAGCAGTCGGGACAGTATAAACTATGGCTACACCTTC.

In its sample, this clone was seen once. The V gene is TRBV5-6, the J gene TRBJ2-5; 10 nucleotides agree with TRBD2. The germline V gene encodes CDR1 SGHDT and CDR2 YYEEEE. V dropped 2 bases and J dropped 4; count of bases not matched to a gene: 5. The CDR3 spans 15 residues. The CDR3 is CASSLAGGPGETQYF. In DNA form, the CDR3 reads TGTGCCAGCAGCTTAGCGGGGGGGCCCGGAGAGACCCAGTACTTC.

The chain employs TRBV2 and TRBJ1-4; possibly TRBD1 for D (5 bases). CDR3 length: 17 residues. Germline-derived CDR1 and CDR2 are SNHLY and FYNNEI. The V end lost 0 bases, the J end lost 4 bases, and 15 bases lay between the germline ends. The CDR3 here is CASSEAGPRQFNEKLFF. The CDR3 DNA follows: TGTGCCAGCAGTGAAGCGGGCCCTAGACAGTTTAATGAAAAACTGTTTTTT.

This CDR3 reads CASKTDSSYNEQFF. The CDR3 nucleotides read TGTGCCAGCAAGACCGACAGCTCCTACAATGAGCAGTTCTTC. The chain combines TRBV2 with TRBJ2-1, with a tentative D call TRBD1 (5 bases). The CDR3 is 14 residues long. Trimming left V 7 bases short and J 0 bases short, with 10 bases between. Germline CDR1 and CDR2: SNHLY and FYNNEI.

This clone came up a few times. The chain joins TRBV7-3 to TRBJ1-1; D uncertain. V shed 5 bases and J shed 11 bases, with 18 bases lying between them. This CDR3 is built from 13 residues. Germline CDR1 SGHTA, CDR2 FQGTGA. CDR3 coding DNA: TGTGCCAGCAGCCGTGACGGGGTCTACCCGGCTTTCTTT. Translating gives CASSRDGVYPAFF. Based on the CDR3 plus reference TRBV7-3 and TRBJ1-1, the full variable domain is GAGVSQTPSNKVTEKGKYVELRCDPISGHTALYWYRQSLGQGPEFLIYFQGTGAADDSGLPNDRFFAVRPEGSVSTLKIQRTERGDSAVYLCASSRDGVYPAFFGQGTRLTVV.

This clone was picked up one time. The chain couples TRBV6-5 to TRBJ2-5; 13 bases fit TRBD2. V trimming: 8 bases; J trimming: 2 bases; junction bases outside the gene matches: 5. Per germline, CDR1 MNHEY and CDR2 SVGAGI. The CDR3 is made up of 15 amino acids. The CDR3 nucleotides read TGTGCCAGCGGCCGGACTAGCGGGGGACAAGAGACCCAGTACTTC. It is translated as CASGRTSGGQETQYF.

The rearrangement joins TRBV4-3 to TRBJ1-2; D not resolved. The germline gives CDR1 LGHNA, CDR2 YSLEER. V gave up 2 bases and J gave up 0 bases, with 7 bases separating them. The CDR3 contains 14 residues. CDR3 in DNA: TGCGCCAGCAGCCAAACCGGGGCTAACTATGGCTACACCTTC. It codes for CASSQTGANYGYTF.

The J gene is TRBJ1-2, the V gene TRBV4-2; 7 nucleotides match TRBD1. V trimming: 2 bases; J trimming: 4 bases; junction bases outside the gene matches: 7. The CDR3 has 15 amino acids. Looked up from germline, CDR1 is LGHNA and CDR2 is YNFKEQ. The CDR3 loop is CASSQRGQPIYGYTF. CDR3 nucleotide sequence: TGTGCCAGCAGCCAACGGGGACAGCCAATCTATGGCTACACCTTC.